A single sample gave rise to the 17 T cell receptor beta chains below, sequenced in a study of cytomegalovirus exposure and HLA in healthy donors. 13 Jbeta primers and 60 Vbeta primers were used for the PCR. Using immunoSEQ multiplex PCR, the repertoire was profiled, and TCRdb retains in-frame clones only, with some absent. The sample holds fewer than 200,000 clones, around 80% seen once. Sequencing was carried out using PBMCs. The receptors stem from a woman in her forties or fifties in good health and CMV-seropositive.

V usage is TRBV27 and J usage is TRBJ2-1, with a weak D call TRBD2 (5 bases). Per germline, CDR1 MNHEY and CDR2 SMNVEV (reference sequence). The CDR3 is 13 residues long. V lost 5 bases to trimming and J lost 2 bases, with 7 bases between them. The chain's CDR3 is CASSPGAYNEQFF. Written as DNA, the CDR3 is TGTGCCAGCAGTCCCGGGGCCTACAATGAGCAGTTCTTC.

The gene calls are TRBV20-1 and TRBJ1-2; 8 bases are a match to TRBD1. CDR1 DFQATT and CDR2 SNEGSKA come from the germline V gene (reference sequence). CDR3 length equals 11 residues. The V segment lost 5 bases and the J segment 6 bases; nucleotides outside the gene matches: 2. CDR3 coding DNA: TGCAGTGCTTGGGACAGGCATGGCTACACCTTC. Protein product: CSAWDRHGYTF.

This chain uses TRBV28 with TRBJ2-5; 13 nucleotides match TRBD2. CDR1 MDHEN and CDR2 SYDVKM come from the germline V gene. This CDR3 has 16 residues. V lost 5 bases, J lost 5 bases, and 8 bases stayed unmatched. The DNA for the CDR3 is TGTGCCAGCAGTCCCGGACTAGCGGGAGATGGTGAGACCCAGTACTTC. Its protein is CASSPGLAGDGETQYF.

For this clone: The junction shows a germline mismatch at one end, possibly a read error. V is TRBV7-9 and J is TRBJ1-2; D is unresolved. The V gene's germline CDR1 is SEHNR and CDR2 FQNEAQ (reference sequence). There are 12 residues in the CDR3. CDR3 loop: CSSSLDGYGYTF. CDR3 DNA: TGTTCCAGCAGCTTAGACGGCTATGGCTACACCTTC.

The J gene is TRBJ1-1, the V gene TRBV5-1, with D perhaps TRBD1 (6 bases). Per germline, CDR1 SGHRS and CDR2 YFSETQ. The CDR3 spans 14 residues. V was cut by 1 base and J by 1 base, with 8 bases left in between. The CDR3 region has the DNA TGCGCCAGCAGCTTGATGGGGGCGAACACTGAAGCTTTCTTT. The encoded protein is CASSLMGANTEAFF.

V gene TRBV14 combines with J gene TRBJ2-5; D may be TRBD2 (5 bases). V was trimmed by 5 bases and J by 1 base, leaving 14 bases between them. Germline values: CDR1 SGHDN, CDR2 FVKESK. This CDR3 has 15 amino acids. The CDR3 region has the DNA TGTGCCAGCAGCAACGGGAAAAGTAGCCAAGAGACCCAGTACTTC. It translates to CASSNGKSSQETQYF.

V usage is TRBV28 and J usage is TRBJ2-2; a possible D gene is TRBD1 (5 bases). V lost 7 bases and J lost 5, with 11 bases in between. This CDR3 has 13 residues. Germline CDR1 reads MDHEN; CDR2 reads SYDVKM. The CDR3 loop reads CASTQGLTGELFF. The CDR3 coding sequence is TGTGCCAGCACGCAGGGTTTGACCGGGGAGCTGTTTTTT.

A word on this clone: This could be a read error, since a much larger clone is one nucleotide away. At the DNA level, this CDR3 is encoded by other sequences in the same sample as well. The V and J genes are TRBV7-2 and TRBJ2-7; D remains unclear. The ends were cut back, 5 bases at V and 7 bases at J, with 6 bases in the middle. CDR3 length: 10 amino acids. Germline V lookup: CDR1 SGHTA, CDR2 FQGNSA. CDR3 sequence (DNA): TGTGCCAGCAGCCCCAGGGAGCAGTACTTC. Protein product: CASSPREQYF.

Remarks on this clone: Other nucleotide sequences in the sample specify the same CDR3. This chain connects TRBV7-3 to TRBJ2-1, with D possibly TRBD2 on 5 matching bases. V lost 2 bases and J 5 bases, leaving 10 bases between the germline ends. The CDR3 sequence is 14 residues long. Germline V gene sequence: CDR1 SGHTA, CDR2 FQGTGA. CDR3 DNA sequence: TGTGCCAGCAGCTTAGCGGGCCCAAACAATGAGCAGTTCTTC. This encodes CASSLAGPNNEQFF.

The V gene is TRBV4-1, the J gene TRBJ2-1; maybe TRBD2 (5 bases). V was shortened by 1 base and J by 8 bases, with 9 bases between the two germline ends. The CDR3 loop spans 13 amino acids. Germline values: CDR1 MGHRA, CDR2 YSYEKL. CDR3 loop: CASSQGGRDEQFF. The CDR3 nucleotides are TGCGCCAGCAGCCAAGGCGGGCGAGATGAGCAGTTCTTC.

The chain joins TRBV11-3 to TRBJ1-1; D is uncertain. Trimming took 0 bases from V and 2 from J, leaving 4 bases between them. This CDR3 spans 13 amino acids. Germline V gives CDR1 SGHNT, CDR2 YENEEA. CDR3 nucleotides: TGTGCCAGCAGCTTAGACAGAAACACTGAAGCTTTCTTT. Translating gives CASSLDRNTEAFF.

This chain connects TRBV9 to TRBJ2-2, with 9 bases identical to TRBD2. Germline V lookup: CDR1 SGDLS, CDR2 YYNGEE. Germline trimming cut 2 bases from V and 4 bases from J; bases unmatched to any gene: 3. This CDR3 is 15 amino acids long. CDR3 bases: TGTGCCAGCAGCGTTAAGCGGGAGGCCACCGGGGAGCTGTTTTTT. Translated, it gives CASSVKREATGELFF.

This chain uses TRBV9 with TRBJ2-5, with a possible D match to TRBD2 (6 bases). CDR1 and CDR2 from the germline V gene are SGDLS and YYNGEE. The CDR3 is made up of 16 amino acids. Trimming pared 0 bases from V and 1 base from J, leaving 13 bases between. The DNA for the CDR3 is TGTGCCAGCAGCGTAGGGGGGATTAGCGGCCAAGAGACCCAGTACTTC. Translated: CASSVGGISGQETQYF.

V gene TRBV30 combines with J gene TRBJ1-1; 7 positions match TRBD1. The V gene end was trimmed by 0 bases and the J gene end by 2 bases; junction bases not matched to a gene: 3. In germline, CDR1 is GTSNPN, CDR2 SVGIG (reference sequence). The CDR3 sequence is 14 residues long. CDR3 in amino acids: CAWSVPGGNTEAFF. In nucleotides, the CDR3 is TGTGCCTGGAGTGTACCAGGGGGTAACACTGAAGCTTTCTTT.

This chain joins TRBV15 and TRBJ1-2; D gene ambiguous. Germline V gene lookup returns CDR1 LNHNV and CDR2 YYDKDF (reference sequence). The CDR3 covers 16 residues. The V end was cut by 0 bases, the J end by 7 bases, with 18 bases between. CDR3 protein: CATSRDGPPSGGGYTF. CDR3 nucleotide sequence: TGTGCCACCAGCAGAGATGGGCCCCCTTCCGGAGGTGGCTACACCTTC. The complete variable domain, with remaining parts taken from reference TRBV15 and TRBJ1-2, reads DAMVIQNPRYQVTQFGKPVTLSCSQTLNHNVMYWYQQKSSQAPKLLFHYYDKDFNNEADTPDNFQSRRPNTSFCFLDIRSPGLGDTAMYLCATSRDGPPSGGGYTFGSGTRLTVV.

This clone was counted only a few times. This sequence joins TRBV18 and TRBJ1-2; D not certain. CDR1 is KGHSH and CDR2 is LQKENI in the germline V gene. V was pared by 1 base and J by 6 bases, with 18 bases between. CDR3 length equals 16 residues. The CDR3 nucleotides read TGTGCCAGCTCACCACAGTCCCTGCAGGCAACGGATGGCTACACCTTC. Translation gives CASSPQSLQATDGYTF.

The genes are TRBV11-2 and TRBJ1-4; no firm D call. The V gene's germline CDR1 is SGHAT and CDR2 FQNNGV. This CDR3 has 15 amino acids. V lost 5 bases and J 2 bases, leaving 12 bases between the germline ends. DNA for the CDR3: TGTGCCAGCAGCGTAAACTATGGGACTAATGAAAAACTGTTTTTT. It yields the protein CASSVNYGTNEKLFF.